This T cell receptor beta chain is from a study of T cells in Graves' hyperthyroidism and ophthalmopathy. This CDR3 has 16 residues. V gave up 1 base and J gave up 4 bases, with 15 bases separating them. CDR1 is SGHKS and CDR2 is YYEKEE in the germline V gene (reference sequence). Amplified TCR beta CDR3 regions derived from RNA transcripts. The HTBI set primed first-round TCR CDR3 RT-PCR. Using its own MiXCR run on the multiplex PCR reads, TCRdb lists one record per CDR3 protein. This table has some 500,000 distinct CDR3 sequences, roughly a quarter appearing once. The sequence was collected from a woman aged 30 to 39 with Graves' ophthalmopathy. This chain connects TRBV5-5 to TRBJ1-3; unclear D gene. The sample comprised blood. CDR3 protein: CASSLYRGPGGNTIYF. For the CDR3, the DNA is TGTGCCAGCAGCTTGTATCGCGGGCCGGGCGGAAACACCATATATTTT.